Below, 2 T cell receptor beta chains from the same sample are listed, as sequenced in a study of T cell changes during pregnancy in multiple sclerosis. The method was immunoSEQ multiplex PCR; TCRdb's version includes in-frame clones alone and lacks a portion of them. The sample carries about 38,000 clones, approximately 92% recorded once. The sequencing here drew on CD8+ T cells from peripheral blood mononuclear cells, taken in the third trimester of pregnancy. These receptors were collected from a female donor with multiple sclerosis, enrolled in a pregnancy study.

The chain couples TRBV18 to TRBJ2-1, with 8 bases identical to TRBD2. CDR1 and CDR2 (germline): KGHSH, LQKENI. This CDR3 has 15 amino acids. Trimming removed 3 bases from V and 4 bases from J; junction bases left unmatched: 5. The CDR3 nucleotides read TGTGCCAGCTCACCGAGCGGGGGCACATACAATGAGCAGTTCTTC. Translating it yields CASSPSGGTYNEQFF.

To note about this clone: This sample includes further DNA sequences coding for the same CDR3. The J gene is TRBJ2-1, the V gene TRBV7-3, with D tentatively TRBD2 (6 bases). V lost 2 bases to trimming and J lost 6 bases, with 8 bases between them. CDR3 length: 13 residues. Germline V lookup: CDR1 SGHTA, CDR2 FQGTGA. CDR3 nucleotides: TGTGCCAGCAGCTTAGGCGGGGCCAATGAGCAGTTCTTC. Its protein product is CASSLGGANEQFF.